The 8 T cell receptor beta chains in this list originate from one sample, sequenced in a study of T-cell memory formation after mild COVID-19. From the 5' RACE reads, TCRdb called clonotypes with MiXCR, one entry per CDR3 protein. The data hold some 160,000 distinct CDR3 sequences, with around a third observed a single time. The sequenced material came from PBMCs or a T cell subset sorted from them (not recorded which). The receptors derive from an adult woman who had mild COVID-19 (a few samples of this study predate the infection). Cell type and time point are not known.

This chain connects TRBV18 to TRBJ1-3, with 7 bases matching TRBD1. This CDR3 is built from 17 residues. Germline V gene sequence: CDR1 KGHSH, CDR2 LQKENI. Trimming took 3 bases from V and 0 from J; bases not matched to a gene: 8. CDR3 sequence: CASSPTGTASSGNTIYF. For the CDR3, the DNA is TGTGCCAGCTCACCGACCGGGACAGCCAGCTCTGGAAACACCATATATTTT. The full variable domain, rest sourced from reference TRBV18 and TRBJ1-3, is NAGVMQNPRHLVRRRGQEARLRCSPMKGHSHVYWYRQLPEEGLKFMVYLQKENIIDESGMPKERFSAEFPKEGPSILRIQQVVRGDSAAYFCASSPTGTASSGNTIYFGEGSWLTVV.

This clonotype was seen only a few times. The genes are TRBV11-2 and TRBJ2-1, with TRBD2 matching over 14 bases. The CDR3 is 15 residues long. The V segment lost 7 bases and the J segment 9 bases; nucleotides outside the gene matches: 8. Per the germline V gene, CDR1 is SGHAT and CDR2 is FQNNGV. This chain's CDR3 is CASMTSGGAVGEQFF. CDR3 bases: TGTGCCAGCATGACTAGCGGGGGGGCGGTAGGTGAGCAGTTCTTC.

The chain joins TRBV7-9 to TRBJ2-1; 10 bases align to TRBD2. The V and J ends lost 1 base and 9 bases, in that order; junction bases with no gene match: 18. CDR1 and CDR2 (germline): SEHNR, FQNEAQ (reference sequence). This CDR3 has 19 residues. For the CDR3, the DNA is TGTGCCAGCAGCTTAGTCGGTCTAGCGGGAGTAGTTGGTTCTGGTGAGCAGTTCTTC. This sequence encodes CASSLVGLAGVVGSGEQFF. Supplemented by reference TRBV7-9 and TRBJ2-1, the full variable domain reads DTGVSQNPRHKITKRGQNVTFRCDPISEHNRLYWYRQTLGQGPEFLTYFQNEAQLEKSRLLSDRFSAERPKGSFSTLEIQRTEQGDSAMYLCASSLVGLAGVVGSGEQFFGPGTRLTVL.

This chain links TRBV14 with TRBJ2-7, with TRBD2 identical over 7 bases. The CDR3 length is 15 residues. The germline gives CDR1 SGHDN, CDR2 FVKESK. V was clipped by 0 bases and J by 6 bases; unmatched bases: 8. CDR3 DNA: TGTGCCAGCAGCCAAGACTCGCGGGAGTACGGCGAGCAGTACTTC. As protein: CASSQDSREYGEQYF.

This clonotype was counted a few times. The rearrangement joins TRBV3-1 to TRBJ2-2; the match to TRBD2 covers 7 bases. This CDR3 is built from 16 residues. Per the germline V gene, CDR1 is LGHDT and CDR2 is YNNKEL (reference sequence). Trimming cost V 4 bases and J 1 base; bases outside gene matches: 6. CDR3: CASSREAGRNTGELFF. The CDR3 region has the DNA TGTGCCAGCAGCCGAGAAGCGGGGAGGAACACCGGGGAGCTGTTTTTT.

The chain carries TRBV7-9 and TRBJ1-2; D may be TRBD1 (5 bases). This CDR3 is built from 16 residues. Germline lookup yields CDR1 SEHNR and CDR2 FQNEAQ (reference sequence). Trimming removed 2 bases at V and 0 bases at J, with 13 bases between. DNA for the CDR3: TGTGCCAGCAGCTTATCCCGACAGCCCGCTAACTATGGCTACACCTTC. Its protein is CASSLSRQPANYGYTF.

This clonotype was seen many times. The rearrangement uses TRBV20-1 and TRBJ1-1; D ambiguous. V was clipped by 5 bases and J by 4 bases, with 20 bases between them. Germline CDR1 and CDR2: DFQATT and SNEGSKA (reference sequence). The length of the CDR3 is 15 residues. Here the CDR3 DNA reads TGCAGTGCTCTCGACGGTGGCAGGATTGCCACTGAAGCTTTCTTT. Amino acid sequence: CSALDGGRIATEAFF.

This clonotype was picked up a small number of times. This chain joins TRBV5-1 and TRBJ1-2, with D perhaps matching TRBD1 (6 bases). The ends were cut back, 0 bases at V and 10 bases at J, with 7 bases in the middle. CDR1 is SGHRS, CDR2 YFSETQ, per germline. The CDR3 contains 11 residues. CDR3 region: CASSLDRVYTF. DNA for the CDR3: TGCGCCAGCAGCTTGGACAGGGTCTACACCTTC.